This TCR beta chain was recovered during a study of blood T cells in healthy people across ages. It was with a sample-barcoded 5' primer and a J-beta primer mix that a second PCR of about 6 to 12 cycles was run. Each of the cDNA molecules was tagged by a template-switch adaptor with 12 random nucleotides. Each CDR3 protein is one row after TCRdb ran MiXCR on the 5' RACE reads. This table holds 660,000 or so distinct CDR3 sequences, 45% to 65% found once. There are a few counts of this clonotype. The sample consisted of blood. The sequence derives from a man aged 55 to 70 in good health.

CDR3 nucleotides: TGCAGTGCTAGAGGGACTAGCGGGGGGGCAAGCTCCTACAATGAGCAGTTCTTC. Its translation is CSARGTSGGASSYNEQFF. V usage is TRBV20-1 and J usage is TRBJ2-1; 15 bases are shared with TRBD2. The V and J ends lost 1 base and 0 bases, in that order; junction bases with no gene match: 4. This CDR3 comprises 18 residues. Germline CDR1 and CDR2: DFQATT and SNEGSKA (reference sequence).